The clone carrying this T cell receptor beta chain was observed a single time. Antigen unknown. Method: immunoSEQ multiplex PCR; TCRdb's copy keeps in-frame clones and lacks some. In the table there are over a million clones, 96% of which are singletons. The sample comes from a study of shared clonotypes between healthy human individuals. Findings and limits, study-wide: Generally, naive subsets (rather than memory subsets) showed larger estimated richness. Only blood samples were collected, and tissue repertoires likely differ. Shared clonotypes: approximately 5.3% naive CD4, around 3.5% naive CD8, under 2.5% memory CD4, around 0.4% memory CD8. The study found lower generation probabilities in non-shared clonotypes than in those shared by all four donors.

The sequence came from a man younger than 45 in good health. Sequencing was done on a sample of naive CD4+ T cells sorted from blood. Subset indicated: CD45RA+ positively selected.

The CDR3 bases are TGTGCCAGCAGCTTAAGAAGGGCCACGGGGGATGAGCAGTTCTTC. Translation: CASSLRRATGDEQFF. This chain links TRBV11-3 with TRBJ2-1; possible D gene TRBD2, 6 bases. CDR1 and CDR2 from the germline V gene are SGHNT and YENEEA. Trimming removed 2 bases at V and 8 bases at J, with 16 bases between. The CDR3 extends over 15 amino acids.